One sample yielded the 9 T cell receptor beta chains listed below, sequenced in a study of shared clonotypes between healthy human individuals. Assay used: immunoSEQ multiplex PCR; TCRdb lists only in-frame clones, some missing. The table has about 2,500,000 clones, around 94% seen once; the top ten hold under 0.15%. The material sequenced was naive CD4+ T cells sorted from blood. The sample's subset: CD45RA+ positively selected. The source of these receptors is a young man in good health.

CDR3 amino acids: CASSFHRGRNTEAFF. The CDR3 DNA is TGTGCCAGCAGCTTCCACAGGGGGAGGAACACTGAAGCTTTCTTT. J is TRBJ1-1 and V is TRBV11-2, with 8 positions matching TRBD1. This CDR3 has 15 amino acids. Germline CDR1 reads SGHAT; CDR2 reads FQNNGV. V shed 3 bases and J 1 base; nucleotides not matched to a gene: 4.

The chain recombines TRBV5-1 with TRBJ2-2; D is undetermined. Germline-derived CDR1 and CDR2 are SGHRS and YFSETQ. V dropped 3 bases and J dropped 4 bases, with 13 bases sitting between them. CDR3 length: 15 residues. CDR3 DNA sequence: TGCGCCAGCAGCTCCTCTACCACACTCACCGGGGAGCTGTTTTTT. Translated, it gives CASSSSTTLTGELFF.

The chain joins TRBV5-4 to TRBJ2-7; 7 bases line up with TRBD1. V lost 4 bases and J lost 3; bases outside the gene matches: 7. The V gene's germline CDR1 is SGHNT and CDR2 YYREEE (reference sequence). CDR3 length: 14 amino acids. The CDR3 DNA reads TGTGCCAGCAGCACAGGACAGGCCCTCTACGAGCAGTACTTC. This sequence encodes CASSTGQALYEQYF. Full variable domain (missing parts from reference TRBV5-4 and TRBJ2-7): ETGVTQSPTHLIKTRGQQVTLRCSSQSGHNTVSWYQQALGQGPQFIFQYYREEENGRGNFPPRFSGLQFPNYSSELNVNALELDDSALYLCASSTGQALYEQYFGPGTRLTVT.

This clone appeared once. This chain uses TRBV15 with TRBJ2-5; D is uncertain. Per germline, CDR1 LNHNV and CDR2 YYDKDF (reference sequence). The CDR3 has 14 amino acids. Trimming removed 1 base at V and 0 bases at J, with 6 bases between. The CDR3 nucleotides read TGTGCCACCAGCAGAGCCCTATACCAAGAGACCCAGTACTTC. Its protein is CATSRALYQETQYF.

The rearrangement links TRBV6-5 to TRBJ1-2, with D possibly matching TRBD1 (5 bases). V gave up 1 base and J gave up 8 bases, with 11 bases separating them. This CDR3 region has 13 residues. Per the germline V gene, CDR1 is MNHEY and CDR2 is SVGAGI. DNA of the CDR3: TGTGCCAGCAGTTACTGGCAGGGTACGGGCTACACCTTC. Amino acids: CASSYWQGTGYTF.

The chain is built from TRBV5-1 and TRBJ2-6; D is perhaps TRBD1 (6 bases). CDR3 size: 17 residues. Between the trimmed V and J ends, which lost 4 bases and 2 bases, there was a span of 16 bases. Looked up from germline, CDR1 is SGHRS and CDR2 is YFSETQ. CDR3 amino acids: CASSPKLGAAGANVLTF. CDR3 in DNA: TGCGCCAGCAGCCCCAAACTGGGGGCGGCTGGGGCCAACGTCCTGACTTTC.

V is TRBV5-1 and J is TRBJ2-5; D is uncertain. Germline CDR1 SGHRS, CDR2 YFSETQ. The CDR3 sequence is 13 residues long. V was clipped by 4 bases and J by 4 bases, with 11 bases between them. The CDR3 region is CASSQQGLETQYF. In nucleotides, the CDR3 is TGCGCCAGCAGCCAGCAAGGGTTAGAGACCCAGTACTTC.

CDR3 in amino acids: CVTTGENTEAFF. The CDR3 nucleotides are TGTGTCACCACAGGGGAGAACACTGAAGCTTTCTTT. The chain uses TRBV2 and TRBJ1-1; 7 nucleotides align to TRBD1. Looked up from germline, CDR1 is SNHLY and CDR2 is FYNNEI. The CDR3 is 12 amino acids.

With respect to this clone: A junction end diverges from the germline sequence, so it may reflect a read error. The chain carries TRBV20-1 and TRBJ1-2; D perhaps matches TRBD1 (5 bases). Germline V gene sequence: CDR1 DFQATT, CDR2 SNEGSKA (reference sequence). This CDR3 region has 9 residues. In DNA form, the CDR3 reads TGCACCGCCTCGGAGGGGTACGCCTTC. This codes for CTASEGYAF.